The entry that follows covers one T cell receptor beta chain sequence. Its cognate antigen is unknown. This entry is derived from a study of cytomegalovirus exposure and HLA in healthy donors. Broader study findings: The authors enumerated under 200 TCR beta chains as linked to cytomegalovirus.

Some clones are missing from TCRdb's copy, which holds only in-frame ones; the method was immunoSEQ multiplex PCR. Among tens of thousands of clones, roughly 90% were seen once, and the ten largest hold 1.2%. Sequenced input: PBMCs. This clonotype was sampled from a woman in her late teens or twenties in good health and CMV-seronegative.

The CDR3 loop is CASSPPYGGSSYNEQFF. In DNA form, the CDR3 reads TGTGCCAGCAGTCCTCCCTACGGCGGGAGCTCCTACAATGAGCAGTTCTTC. The chain is built from TRBV28 and TRBJ2-1; 7 nucleotides agree with TRBD2. The germline gives CDR1 MDHEN, CDR2 SYDVKM. Trimming removed 5 bases from V and 0 bases from J; junction bases left unmatched: 10. The CDR3 totals 17 residues.